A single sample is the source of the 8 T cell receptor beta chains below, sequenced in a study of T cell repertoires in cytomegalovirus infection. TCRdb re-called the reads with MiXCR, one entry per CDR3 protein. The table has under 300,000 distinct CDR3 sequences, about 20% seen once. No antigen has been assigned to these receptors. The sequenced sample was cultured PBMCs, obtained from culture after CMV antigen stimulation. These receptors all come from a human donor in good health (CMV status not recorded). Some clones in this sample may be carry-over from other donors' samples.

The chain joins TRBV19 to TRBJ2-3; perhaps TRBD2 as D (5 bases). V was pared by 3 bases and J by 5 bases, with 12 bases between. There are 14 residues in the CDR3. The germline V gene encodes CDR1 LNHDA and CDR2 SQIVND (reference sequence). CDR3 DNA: TGTGCCAGTAGTATTGGTTTTGAGGGAGATACGCAGTATTTT. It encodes CASSIGFEGDTQYF. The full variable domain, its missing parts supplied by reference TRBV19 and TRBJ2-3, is DGGITQSPKYLFRKEGQNVTLSCEQNLNHDAMYWYRQDPGQGLRLIYYSQIVNDFQKGDIAEGYSVSREKKESFPLTVTSAQKNPTAFYLCASSIGFEGDTQYFGPGTRLTVL.

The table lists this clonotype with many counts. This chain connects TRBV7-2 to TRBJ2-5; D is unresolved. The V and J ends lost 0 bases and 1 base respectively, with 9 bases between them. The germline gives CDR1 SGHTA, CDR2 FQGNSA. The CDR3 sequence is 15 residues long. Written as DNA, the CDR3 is TGTGCCAGCAGCTTAGCGTCCACACGCCAAGAGACCCAGTACTTC. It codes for CASSLASTRQETQYF.

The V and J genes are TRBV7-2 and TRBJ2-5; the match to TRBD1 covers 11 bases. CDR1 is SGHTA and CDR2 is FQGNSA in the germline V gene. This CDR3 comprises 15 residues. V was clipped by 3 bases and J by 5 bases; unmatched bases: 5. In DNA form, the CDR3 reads TGTGCCAGCAGCTTGGGGACAGGGGGTGCGGAGACCCAGTACTTC. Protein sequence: CASSLGTGGAETQYF. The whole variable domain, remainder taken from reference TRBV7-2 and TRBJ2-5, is GAGVSQSPSNKVTEKGKDVELRCDPISGHTALYWYRQSLGQGLEFLIYFQGNSAPDKSGLPSDRFSAERTGGSVSTLTIQRTQQEDSAVYLCASSLGTGGAETQYFGPGTRLLVL.

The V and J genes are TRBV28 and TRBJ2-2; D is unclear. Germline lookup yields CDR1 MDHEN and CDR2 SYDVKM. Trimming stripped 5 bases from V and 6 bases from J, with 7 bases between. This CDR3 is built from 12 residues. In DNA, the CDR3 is TGTGCCAGCAGTCTATATTCCGGGGAGCTGTTTTTT. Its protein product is CASSLYSGELFF.

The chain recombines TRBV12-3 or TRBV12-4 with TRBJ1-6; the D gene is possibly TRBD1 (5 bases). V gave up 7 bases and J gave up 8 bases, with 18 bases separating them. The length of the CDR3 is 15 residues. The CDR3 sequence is CASKPGSLWDSPLHF. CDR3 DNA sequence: TGTGCCAGCAAGCCAGGGAGCCTCTGGGATTCACCCCTCCACTTT.

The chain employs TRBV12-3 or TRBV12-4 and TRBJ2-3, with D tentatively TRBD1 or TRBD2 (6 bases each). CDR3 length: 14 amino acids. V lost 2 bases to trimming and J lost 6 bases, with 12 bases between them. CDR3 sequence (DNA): TGTGCCAGCAGTTTAATTTCGGGGGCTGATACGCAGTATTTT. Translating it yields CASSLISGADTQYF.

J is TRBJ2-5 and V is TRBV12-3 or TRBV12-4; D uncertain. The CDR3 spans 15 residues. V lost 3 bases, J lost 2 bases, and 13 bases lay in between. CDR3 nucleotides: TGTGCCAGCAGTTTTCACCATGGGTATCAAGAGACCCAGTACTTC. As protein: CASSFHHGYQETQYF.

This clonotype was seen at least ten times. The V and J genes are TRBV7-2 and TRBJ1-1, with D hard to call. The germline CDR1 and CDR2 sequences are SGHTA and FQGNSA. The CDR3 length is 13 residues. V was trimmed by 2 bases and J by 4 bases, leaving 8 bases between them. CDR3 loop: CASSLFEITEAFF. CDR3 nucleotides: TGTGCCAGCAGCTTATTTGAAATCACTGAAGCTTTCTTT.